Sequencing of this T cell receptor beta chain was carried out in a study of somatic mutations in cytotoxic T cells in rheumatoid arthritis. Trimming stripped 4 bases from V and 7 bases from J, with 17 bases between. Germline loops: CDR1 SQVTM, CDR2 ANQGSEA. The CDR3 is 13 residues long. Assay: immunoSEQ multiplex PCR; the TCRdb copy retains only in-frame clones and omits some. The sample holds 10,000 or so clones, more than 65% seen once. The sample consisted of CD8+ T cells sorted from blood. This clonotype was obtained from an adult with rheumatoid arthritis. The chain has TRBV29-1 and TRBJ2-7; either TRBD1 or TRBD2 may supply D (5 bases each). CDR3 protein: CSVVPGAKLEQYF. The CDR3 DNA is TGCAGCGTTGTTCCCGGGGCAAAGTTGGAGCAGTACTTC.